This is a list of T cell receptor beta chains from one sample in a study of T cell changes during pregnancy in multiple sclerosis. Using immunoSEQ multiplex PCR, the repertoire was profiled, and TCRdb retains in-frame clones only, with some absent. This sample yields 100,000 or so clones, of which around 92% are seen a single time; about 2.4% belongs to the top ten. Specimen: peripheral blood, collected in the third trimester of pregnancy. The receptors derive from a female donor with multiple sclerosis, enrolled in a pregnancy study. Each CDR3 is given with its conserved first and last residue. D genes are given only for firm matches. The size of a clone is reported for some rows only, either as once, few or many, or as a class for expanded clones.

d_call j_call v_call clone_size cdr3_nt cdr3_aa
TRBD1 TRBJ2-1 TRBV6-5 - TGTGCCAGCAGTTACTCCGGGACAGGGGGCAATGAGCAGTTCTTC CASSYSGTGGNEQFF
TRBD1 TRBJ2-7 TRBV6-5 - TGTGCCAGCAGTTACTCGAGGGACAGCCACTACGAGCAGTACTTC CASSYSRDSHYEQYF
TRBD2 TRBJ2-2 TRBV11-2 - TGTGCCAGCAGCTTCCCGGGACTAGCGATCCCCGGGGAGCTGTTTTTT CASSFPGLAIPGELFF
TRBD2 TRBJ2-7 TRBV7-2 - TGTGCCAGCAGCCTGGTAGCGGGAAATTCCTACGAGCAGTACTTC CASSLVAGNSYEQYF
- TRBJ1-1 TRBV19 - TGTGCCAGTAGTATAGAGGGAGGCGGGGGCACTGAAGCTTTCTTT CASSIEGGGGTEAFF
TRBD2 TRBJ2-1 TRBV4-1 - TGCGCCAGCAGCCAAGTGGCGGGAGTATCCTACAATGAGCAGTTCTTC CASSQVAGVSYNEQFF
TRBD1 TRBJ1-4 TRBV14 once TGTGCCAGCAGCCAAGGTGTCGGACAGGTAGAAAAACTGTTTTTT CASSQGVGQVEKLFF
TRBD2 TRBJ2-1 TRBV27 - TGTGCCAGCAGTACACTATTAGCGGGAGCAGGACAGGATGAGCAGTTCTTC CASSTLLAGAGQDEQFF
TRBD2 TRBJ2-3 TRBV5-1 once TGCGCCAGCAGCCTATCACTAGCGGGAGTAGGCACAGATACGCAGTATTTT CASSLSLAGVGTDTQYF
- TRBJ1-4 TRBV4-2 - TGTGCCAGCAGCCAAGATCGGGGGGGCGGAAAACTGTTTTTT CASSQDRGGGKLFF
TRBD1 TRBJ1-3 TRBV30 once TGTGCCGCTCGGACAGGGCGAAACACCATATATTTT CAARTGRNTIYF
TRBD1 TRBJ1-1 TRBV30 - TGTGCCTGGGTTGGACAGGAGACTCATACATGGAACACTGAAGCTTTCTTT CAWVGQETHTWNTEAFF
- TRBJ2-7 TRBV7-3 - TGTGCCAGCAGCTTCGGCAGGGGGGACTACGAGCAGTACTTC CASSFGRGDYEQYF
- TRBJ2-1 TRBV7-9 - TGTGCCAGCAGCTCCTCCGGGACTCTCCCGTACAATGAGCAGTTCTTC CASSSSGTLPYNEQFF
- TRBJ1-4 TRBV7-2 - TGTGCCAGCAGCTTGGCCTTTGGCGAAAAACTGTTTTTT CASSLAFGEKLFF
TRBD2 TRBJ2-7 TRBV5-1 - TGCGCCAGCAGCCCCGGGACTAGCGGGAGAGGTCCCTACGAGCAGTACTTC CASSPGTSGRGPYEQYF
- TRBJ2-4 TRBV7-2 - TGTGCCAGCAGCTTAGTATCTGGACAGTCGTCAAAAAACATTCAGTACTTC CASSLVSGQSSKNIQYF
- TRBJ2-5 TRBV27 - TGTGCCAGCAGTTTGGTAGGGGAGTACTTC CASSLVGEYF
- TRBJ2-7 TRBV12-1 - TGTGCCAGCCCTATTGGGACTAGCGGGAGCCAAGCCTACGAGCAGTACTTC CASPIGTSGSQAYEQYF
TRBD1 TRBJ2-7 TRBV18 - TGTGCCAGCTCAGATCTCCGGGACAGCTACGAGCAGTACTTC CASSDLRDSYEQYF
- TRBJ1-1 TRBV6-6 - TGTGCCAGCAGTTACGGGCGGAACACTGAAGCTTTCTTT CASSYGRNTEAFF
- TRBJ1-2 TRBV27 once TGTGCCAGCAGTTTACTCCCGGGACAACGATACACCTTC CASSLLPGQRYTF
TRBD1 TRBJ1-4 TRBV11-3 - TGTGCCACCCAGCAGGGGGCCGAAAAACTGTTTTTT CATQQGAEKLFF
- TRBJ2-5 TRBV9 - TGTGCCAGCAGCGTTGGAGCGTGGGAGACCCAGTACTTC CASSVGAWETQYF
TRBD1 TRBJ1-1 TRBV28 - TGTGCCAGCAGTCGGGACAGGGTCGCTGAAGCTTTCTTT CASSRDRVAEAFF
- TRBJ1-1 TRBV7-9 - TGTGCCAGCAGCACAACGGCCTGGGGGGGCACTGAAGCTTTCTTT CASSTTAWGGTEAFF
TRBD1 TRBJ1-4 TRBV5-4 - TGTGCCAGCAGCTCCGGACAGGGAATGGGTGAAAAACTGTTTTTT CASSSGQGMGEKLFF
- TRBJ2-7 TRBV19 - TGTGCCAGTAGGCGGGACCCTAGCTCCTACGAGCAGTACTTC CASRRDPSSYEQYF
- TRBJ2-7 TRBV19 - TGTGCCAGTAGTAATCCCGGGAGCGGAGACCTCTGGGAGCAGTACTTC CASSNPGSGDLWEQYF
- TRBJ1-5 TRBV6-5 - TGTGCCACCCGGGGGGGGCCTGGCGATCAGCCCCAGCATTTT CATRGGPGDQPQHF
TRBD2 TRBJ2-2 TRBV11-2 - TGTGCCAGCAGCTTAAGACTAGCGACCACCGGGGAGCTGTTTTTT CASSLRLATTGELFF
TRBD2 TRBJ2-3 TRBV5-4 few TGTGCCAGCAGCTCGGTAGCGGGAAGCACAGATACGCAGTATTTT CASSSVAGSTDTQYF
TRBD1 TRBJ2-2 TRBV2 - TGTGCCAGCAGTCCGACAGGGGGCACCGGGGAGCTGTTTTTT CASSPTGGTGELFF
- TRBJ1-3 TRBV6-6 - TGTGCCAGCAGTTTTTTAACGGGTGGAAACACCATATATTTT CASSFLTGGNTIYF
TRBD2 TRBJ2-3 TRBV9 - TGTGCCAGCAGCGTAGAGGGGACTAGCGGGATTAAAGATACGCAGTATTTT CASSVEGTSGIKDTQYF
- TRBJ2-3 TRBV13 - TGTGCCAGCAGCTTTTCAGTCACAGATACGCAGTATTTT CASSFSVTDTQYF
TRBD1 TRBJ1-5 TRBV14 - TGTGCCAGCGCTGAGACAGGGGATCAGCCCCAGCATTTT CASAETGDQPQHF
TRBD1 TRBJ2-4 TRBV5-4 - TGTGCCAGCAGCGCCACAAGACAGGGGGGTCCCAAAAACATTCAGTACTTC CASSATRQGGPKNIQYF
TRBD1 TRBJ1-4 TRBV5-1 - TGCGCCAGCAGCTCGGGGGACAGGCGTAATGAAAAACTGTTTTTT CASSSGDRRNEKLFF